The 28 T cell receptor beta chains below all came from one sample that was sequenced in a study of blood T cell repertoires in COVID-19. The method was immunoSEQ multiplex PCR; TCRdb's version includes in-frame clones alone and lacks a portion of them. Among almost 400,000 clones, approximately 88% were seen once, and the ten largest hold 0.95% to 1%. Sequencing was carried out using PBMCs or T cells enriched from blood (not recorded which). The receptor source for this set is a woman in her twenties or thirties with acute COVID-19.

The rearrangement joins TRBV24-1 to TRBJ2-1, with 9 bases fitting TRBD2. The CDR3 has 18 amino acids. Trimming removed 4 bases from V and 3 bases from J; junction bases left unmatched: 12. The germline gives CDR1 KGHDR, CDR2 SFDVKD. The chain's CDR3 is CATSDSLGGRGGYNEQFF. In nucleotides, the CDR3 is TGTGCCACCAGTGACTCCCTTGGTGGGCGGGGGGGCTACAATGAGCAGTTCTTC.

The chain links TRBV19 to TRBJ2-3; 10 bases are shared with TRBD1. The CDR3 length is 20 residues. J was trimmed by 0 bases and V by 1 base; bases with no gene match: 13. Germline assignment: CDR1 LNHDA and CDR2 SQIVND (reference sequence). CDR3 DNA: TGTGCCAGTAGTATAGCTTACCGGGACAGGGGAAAAGGTAGCACAGATACGCAGTATTTT. The encoded protein is CASSIAYRDRGKGSTDTQYF.

This chain links TRBV7-2 with TRBJ1-2, with 7 bases lining up with TRBD1. V dropped 4 bases and J dropped 6; count of bases not matched to a gene: 11. This CDR3 has 15 amino acids. Germline assignment: CDR1 SGHTA and CDR2 FQGNSA. The CDR3, as DNA: TGTGCCAGCAGCTACCCAGAGACAGGGCGAAATGGCTACACCTTC. This gives the protein CASSYPETGRNGYTF. Supplemented by reference TRBV7-2 and TRBJ1-2, the full variable domain reads GAGVSQSPSNKVTEKGKDVELRCDPISGHTALYWYRQSLGQGLEFLIYFQGNSAPDKSGLPSDRFSAERTGGSVSTLTIQRTQQEDSAVYLCASSYPETGRNGYTFGSGTRLTVV.

This chain connects TRBV10-3 to TRBJ1-2; D remains unclear. Deletions cut 7 bases from V and 3 bases from J, with 12 bases between. The CDR3 runs 13 residues. Germline-derived CDR1 and CDR2 are ENHRY and SYGVKD. This CDR3 reads CAINDPRDYGYTF. CDR3 bases: TGTGCCATCAATGACCCACGGGACTATGGCTACACCTTC.

J is TRBJ2-7 and V is TRBV27, with D possibly being TRBD1 (6 bases). Trimming removed 5 bases at V and 0 bases at J, with 11 bases between. Germline V gene lookup returns CDR1 MNHEY and CDR2 SMNVEV (reference sequence). The CDR3 is made up of 14 amino acids. The CDR3 region is CASSLGTYSYEQYF. CDR3 nucleotide sequence: TGTGCCAGCAGTCTCGGGACATACTCCTACGAGCAGTACTTC.

This chain links TRBV29-1 with TRBJ2-1; TRBD1 is a possible D gene (6 bases). Germline V gene lookup returns CDR1 SQVTM and CDR2 ANQGSEA. Trimming removed 8 bases from V and 6 bases from J, with 11 bases in between. The CDR3 runs 11 residues. CDR3 sequence: CSTTTGNEQFF. CDR3 DNA: TGCAGCACCACGACAGGCAATGAGCAGTTCTTC.

The chain employs TRBV24-1 and TRBJ2-1; D remains ambiguous. The V end lost 5 bases, the J end lost 3 bases, and 13 bases lay between the germline ends. This CDR3 spans 15 amino acids. Germline loops: CDR1 KGHDR, CDR2 SFDVKD. The CDR3 nucleotides are TGTGCCACCAGTGTGGGCCACCCCGGCTACAATGAGCAGTTCTTC. Translated: CATSVGHPGYNEQFF.

CDR3 DNA: TGCGCCAGCAGCCAAGAATCAGGGTTGTCCTACGAGCAGTACTTC. Protein: CASSQESGLSYEQYF. The chain carries TRBV4-1 and TRBJ2-7, with D perhaps TRBD1 (5 bases). The germline V gene has CDR1 MGHRA and CDR2 YSYEKL. The CDR3 is made up of 15 amino acids. V was shortened by 0 bases and J by 1 base, with 10 bases between the two germline ends.

The chain uses TRBV4-3 and TRBJ2-2; 7 nucleotides agree with TRBD2. The CDR3 consists of 13 residues. After removal of 4 bases from V and 10 bases from J, the junction contained 6 bases not matched to a gene. Germline V gene lookup returns CDR1 LGHNA and CDR2 YSLEER. CDR3 coding DNA: TGCGCCAGCAGCCGTACTAGCGTAGAGGAGCTGTTTTTT. Translation gives CASSRTSVEELFF.

This clone was detected a few times. The chain is built from TRBV11-2 and TRBJ1-3, with TRBD1 matching over 7 bases. The CDR3 totals 14 residues. J lost 7 bases, V lost 5 bases, and 8 bases had no gene match. Germline CDR1 reads SGHAT; CDR2 reads FQNNGV. The CDR3 bases are TGTGCCAGCAGCCCAACGACAGGGACGAACACCATATATTTT. It is translated as CASSPTTGTNTIYF.

The CDR3 coding sequence is TGTGCCAGCAGCCAAGCGGGTTTGACTGAAGCTTTCTTT. Amino acid sequence: CASSQAGLTEAFF. The chain uses TRBV3-1 (or the pseudogene TRBV3-2) and TRBJ1-1; D gene ambiguous. Trimming removed 1 base from V and 5 bases from J, with 8 bases in between. The CDR3 covers 13 residues. Germline CDR1 and CDR2: LGHDT and YNNKEL (reference sequence).

The chain has TRBV7-2 and TRBJ1-2; TRBD1 matches at 8 bases. There are 12 residues in the CDR3. Germline V gene sequence: CDR1 SGHTA, CDR2 FQGNSA. V lost 9 bases and J lost 8; bases outside the gene matches: 8. The CDR3 reads CARKTGVSGYTF. CDR3 sequence (DNA): TGTGCCAGAAAGACAGGGGTATCGGGCTACACCTTC. The variable domain in full, with the rest retrieved from reference TRBV7-2 and TRBJ1-2, is GAGVSQSPSNKVTEKGKDVELRCDPISGHTALYWYRQSLGQGLEFLIYFQGNSAPDKSGLPSDRFSAERTGGSVSTLTIQRTQQEDSAVYLCARKTGVSGYTFGSGTRLTVV.

Note on this clone: The sample contains more than one DNA sequence encoding this CDR3. The V call is TRBV2, the J call TRBJ2-7; 10 positions agree with TRBD1. The CDR3 is made up of 14 amino acids. Germline-derived CDR1 and CDR2 are SNHLY and FYNNEI. Trimming took 5 bases from V and 4 from J; bases not matched to a gene: 5. CDR3 sequence reads: CASSPRTGGYEQYF. CDR3 sequence (DNA): TGTGCCAGCAGTCCGCGGACAGGGGGTTACGAGCAGTACTTC.

V and J are TRBV6-2 or TRBV6-3 and TRBJ1-2; D not resolved. Trimming left V 2 bases short and J 5 bases short, with 6 bases between. Germline CDR1 reads MNHEY; CDR2 reads SVGEGT. This CDR3 is built from 12 residues. The CDR3 here is CASSYALYGYTF. The CDR3 DNA follows: TGTGCCAGCAGTTACGCCCTATATGGCTACACCTTC.

The rearrangement uses TRBV7-2 and TRBJ2-1; TRBD2 matches at 11 bases. The ends lost 5 bases at V and 1 base at J; junction bases unmatched: 7. Per the germline V gene, CDR1 is SGHTA and CDR2 is FQGNSA. The CDR3 has 17 amino acids. CDR3 DNA sequence: TGTGCCAGCAGCGTTAGCGGGGGGGCGGGATCCTACAATGAGCAGTTCTTC. Protein sequence: CASSVSGGAGSYNEQFF. Together with reference TRBV7-2 and TRBJ2-1, the CDR3 gives the full variable domain: GAGVSQSPSNKVTEKGKDVELRCDPISGHTALYWYRQSLGQGLEFLIYFQGNSAPDKSGLPSDRFSAERTGGSVSTLTIQRTQQEDSAVYLCASSVSGGAGSYNEQFFGPGTRLTVL.

The genes are TRBV19 and TRBJ2-1, with TRBD2 identical over 7 bases. After removal of 1 base from V and 5 bases from J, the junction contained 8 bases not matched to a gene. Germline CDR1 reads LNHDA; CDR2 reads SQIVND (reference sequence). The CDR3 covers 16 residues. CDR3 amino acids: CASSIVGRGRDNEQFF. In DNA form, the CDR3 reads TGTGCCAGTAGTATAGTTGGGCGAGGGAGGGACAATGAGCAGTTCTTC.

A few counts support this clone. The V call is TRBV3-1 (or the pseudogene TRBV3-2), the J call TRBJ1-6, with D possibly TRBD1 on 6 matching bases. Per the germline V gene, CDR1 is LGHDT and CDR2 is YNNKEL (reference sequence). V lost 1 base, J lost 10 bases, and 14 bases lay in between. The CDR3 runs to 15 residues. The DNA of the CDR3 is TGTGCCAGCAGCCAAGGGGGACCAGGGGCCTCACCCCTCCACTTT. Translating gives CASSQGGPGASPLHF.

The gene calls are TRBV5-6 and TRBJ2-3; 7 bases match TRBD2. CDR3 length: 17 amino acids. Germline V gene sequence: CDR1 SGHDT, CDR2 YYEEEE. Unmatched junction bases numbered 12, after V lost 0 bases and J lost 5 bases. The CDR3 is CASSLDVTGGSGDTQYF. DNA for the CDR3: TGTGCCAGCAGCTTGGATGTGACCGGGGGGTCGGGAGATACGCAGTATTTT.

This clone is a singleton in its sample. The V call is TRBV7-9, the J call TRBJ2-7; 8 nucleotides match TRBD1. V lost 4 bases and J lost 5; bases outside the gene matches: 16. Germline CDR1 is SEHNR and CDR2 is FQNEAQ (reference sequence). This CDR3 has 17 residues. CDR3 loop: CASSSSITWDRLDEQYF. The DNA of the CDR3 is TGTGCCAGCAGCTCTAGTATCACCTGGGACAGGTTGGACGAGCAGTACTTC.

The rearrangement links TRBV2 to TRBJ2-1; no clear D gene. Per the germline V gene, CDR1 is SNHLY and CDR2 is FYNNEI. The CDR3 consists of 14 residues. Trimming shortened V by 4 bases and J by 6 bases, and 13 bases separated the two germline ends. CDR3 bases: TGTGCCAGCAGTGTAACGAGCGTTCGCAATGAGCAGTTCTTC. Translating it yields CASSVTSVRNEQFF.

This chain's CDR3 is CASSPFDSHSNQPQHF. For the CDR3, the DNA is TGTGCCAGTAGTCCTTTTGACAGCCATAGCAATCAGCCCCAGCATTTT. The chain carries TRBV19 and TRBJ1-5, with D possibly matching TRBD1 (5 bases). Germline V gene lookup returns CDR1 LNHDA and CDR2 SQIVND (reference sequence). The CDR3 extends over 16 amino acids. With 5 bases removed from V and 0 bases from J, the gap between germline ends came to 14 bases.

The chain links TRBV6-4 to TRBJ1-5; D ambiguous. Trimming shortened V by 0 bases and J by 0 bases, and 18 bases separated the two germline ends. This CDR3 has 19 amino acids. Germline CDR1 is MRHNA and CDR2 is SNTAGT. The CDR3 here is CASSDSLSGRGNSNQPQHF. In DNA form, the CDR3 reads TGTGCCAGCAGTGACTCGCTATCGGGGAGAGGGAATAGCAATCAGCCCCAGCATTTT.

The chain combines TRBV7-2 with TRBJ1-4, with a possible D match to TRBD1 (5 bases). V shed 1 base and J shed 5 bases, with 11 bases lying between them. Germline loops: CDR1 SGHTA, CDR2 FQGNSA. The CDR3 runs to 15 residues. The DNA of the CDR3 is TGTGCCAGCAGCTTAGGGCCGGGGGGGAATGAAAAACTGTTTTTT. It is translated as CASSLGPGGNEKLFF.

J is TRBJ2-3 and V is TRBV7-9, with 7 bases lining up with TRBD2. The length of the CDR3 is 16 residues. CDR1 is SEHNR, CDR2 FQNEAQ, per germline (reference sequence). V lost 5 bases and J lost 4; bases outside the gene matches: 12. CDR3 protein: CASSPREGPKADTQYF. The CDR3 bases are TGTGCCAGCAGCCCGAGGGAGGGGCCGAAAGCAGATACGCAGTATTTT.

The chain employs TRBV12-5 and TRBJ2-4; D is uncertain. CDR1 LGHNT and CDR2 FRNRAP come from the germline V gene. Trimming shortened V by 2 bases and J by 9 bases, and 11 bases separated the two germline ends. The CDR3 extends over 13 amino acids. CDR3 residues: CASGLSGLPIQYF. CDR3 in DNA: TGTGCTAGTGGTTTGTCAGGCCTACCCATTCAGTACTTC. Complete variable domain (other parts from reference TRBV12-5 and TRBJ2-4): DARVTQTPRHKVTEMGQEVTMRCQPILGHNTVFWYRQTMMQGLELLAYFRNRAPLDDSGMPKDRFSAEMPDATLATLKIQPSEPRDSAVYFCASGLSGLPIQYFGAGTRLSVL.

This chain links TRBV20-1 with TRBJ1-6; 7 bases are a match to TRBD1. Germline V lookup: CDR1 DFQATT, CDR2 SNEGSKA (reference sequence). The CDR3 length is 13 residues. Germline trimming cut 3 bases from V and 5 bases from J; bases unmatched to any gene: 1. CDR3 nucleotide sequence: TGCAGTGCTAGTCAGGGGGATAATTCACCCCTCCACTTT. Its translation is CSASQGDNSPLHF.

A few counts support this clone. The chain carries TRBV6-5 and TRBJ2-1, with 7 bases fitting TRBD1. After removal of 5 bases from V and 8 bases from J, the junction contained 6 bases not matched to a gene. The CDR3 extends over 13 amino acids. Looked up from germline, CDR1 is MNHEY and CDR2 is SVGAGI. This CDR3 is CASSRQGWDEQFF. The CDR3, as DNA: TGTGCCAGCAGTCGACAGGGTTGGGATGAGCAGTTCTTC.

This chain links TRBV19 with TRBJ2-7; no clear D gene. Germline lookup yields CDR1 LNHDA and CDR2 SQIVND (reference sequence). V lost 0 bases to trimming and J lost 0 bases, with 12 bases between them. The CDR3 covers 16 residues. The CDR3 sequence: CASSIDVSSASYEQYF. In DNA form, the CDR3 reads TGTGCCAGTAGTATAGACGTCTCTAGTGCCTCCTACGAGCAGTACTTC.